This T cell receptor (beta chain) was found in a study of CD8+ T cells in alopecia areata. Study in general: Tofacitinib lasted 6 to 18 months, then 6 months off drug. General study results and limits: Tofacitinib significantly decreased scalp clonality and expanded CD8+ clones among top 100.

The CDR3 is made up of 17 amino acids. In germline, CDR1 is SGHAT, CDR2 FQDESV (reference sequence). V shed 3 bases and J 0 bases; nucleotides not matched to a gene: 9. Extraction and reverse transcription of RNA yielded cDNA as the sequencing template. Measured with immunoSEQ multiplex PCR; TCRdb has only the in-frame clones, and not every one. Of 110,000 or so clones listed, about three fifths are singletons. Treatment indicated: oral pan-JAK inhibitor, 5-10 mg twice daily. As concerns this clone: Its antigen is not known.

The sequence was obtained from a human donor with alopecia areata. The material was CD8+ T cells sorted from blood, obtained at week 4, from a patient treated with tofacitinib. The chain carries TRBV11-1 and TRBJ2-5, with TRBD1 matching 8 bases. The CDR3: CASSFLPETGDQETQYF. In DNA form, the CDR3 reads TGTGCCAGCAGCTTCCTTCCAGAGACAGGGGACCAAGAGACCCAGTACTTC.